This is a list of T cell receptor beta chains from one sample in a study of shared clonotypes between healthy human individuals. Profiling relied on immunoSEQ multiplex PCR, and the TCRdb table lists in-frame clones only, not all of them. The sample yields more than 2,000,000 clones, roughly 92% seen once. Sequenced: naive CD4+ T cells sorted from blood. These receptors were taken from a man aged 18 to 30 in good health. Each CDR3 is given with its conserved first and last residue. D genes are given only for firm matches. Size values are once, few and many counts, or a class for expanded clones, and some rows have none.

TGTGCCAGCAGCTTAGCTATCAGCTATGGCTACACCTTC	CASSLAISYGYTF	TRBJ1-2	TRBV11-2	NA	NA
TGTGCCAGCAGCCGGACAGCCTACGAGCAGTACTTC	CASSRTAYEQYF	TRBJ2-7	TRBV6-5	NA	NA
TGCGCCAGCAGTGAGTACGGGTCGAGGGTGTCCGTCTCCTACGAGCAGTACTTC	CASSEYGSRVSVSYEQYF	TRBJ2-7	TRBV10-1	NA	NA
TGTGCCAGCTCACCGGCCCGGGACAGGCGCCCCTACGAGCAGTACTTC	CASSPARDRRPYEQYF	TRBJ2-7	TRBV18	NA	TRBD1
TGTGCCAGCTCACCCTCTCTAGGGACTACGCAGTATTTT	CASSPSLGTTQYF	TRBJ2-3	TRBV18	NA	NA
TGTGCCAGCAGTGCTTACAGGGCTAATGAAAAACTGTTTTTT	CASSAYRANEKLFF	TRBJ1-4	TRBV2	NA	NA
TGCGCCAGCAGCCCCGACAGTCAAGGGGGCTACACCTTC	CASSPDSQGGYTF	TRBJ1-2	TRBV5-1	NA	NA
TGTGCCAGCAGCTTTAGAGGCACCGGGGAGCTGTTTTTT	CASSFRGTGELFF	TRBJ2-2	TRBV7-2	NA	NA
TGTGCCAGCAGTGTTAGACTAGCGGGGGGGACGAGCACAGATACGCAGTATTTT	CASSVRLAGGTSTDTQYF	TRBJ2-3	TRBV6-1	NA	TRBD2
TGCGCCAGCTACCGGGACAGGAGGTACAATGAGCAGTTCTTC	CASYRDRRYNEQFF	TRBJ2-1	TRBV5-1	NA	TRBD1
TGCGCCAGCAGCATGGGACAGAGCTCTGGAAACACCATATATTTT	CASSMGQSSGNTIYF	TRBJ1-3	TRBV5-1	NA	TRBD1
TGTGCCAGCAGCTTAGCCCAGGCCCGAACCTATGGCTACACCTTC	CASSLAQARTYGYTF	TRBJ1-2	TRBV7-9	NA	NA
TGTGCCAGCAGCTTAGCGGGCCTAAGGGACAGGGATTTCTACGAGCAGTACTTC	CASSLAGLRDRDFYEQYF	TRBJ2-7	TRBV7-9	NA	TRBD1
TGTGCCACCAGCAGATCAACCAATGAAAAACTGTTTTTT	CATSRSTNEKLFF	TRBJ1-4	TRBV15	NA	NA
TGCGCCAGCAGCCCAGGCAGGGGGAACCAAGAGACCCAGTACTTC	CASSPGRGNQETQYF	TRBJ2-5	TRBV4-1	NA	TRBD1
TGTGCCAGCAGCTTACGGGCAGGGGATCAAGAGACCCAGTACTTC	CASSLRAGDQETQYF	TRBJ2-5	TRBV7-8	NA	NA
TGTGCCAGCAGCTTAGGGCAGGGAGGGCCCCCAGATACGCAGTATTTT	CASSLGQGGPPDTQYF	TRBJ2-3	TRBV5-8	NA	TRBD2
TGTGCCAGCAGCCCCCGACAAACTAATGAAAAACTGTTTTTT	CASSPRQTNEKLFF	TRBJ1-4	TRBV9	NA	NA
TGTGCCAGCAGTTACTCCCGGACAGGGAGGGGAGCTTTCTTT	CASSYSRTGRGAFF	TRBJ1-1	TRBV6-5	NA	TRBD1
TGTGCCAGTAGTATAGGGCTAGCGGGGGGGCAGGGTGAGCAGTTCTTC	CASSIGLAGGQGEQFF	TRBJ2-1	TRBV19	NA	TRBD2
TGTGCCAGCAGTGCCACGGACAGGGGTTTTTTATATGGCTACACCTTC	CASSATDRGFLYGYTF	TRBJ1-2	TRBV28	few	TRBD1
TGTGCCAGCAGCGCTTCCCGACGACCGGGACAGGGGGTTGGCACTGAAGCTTTCTTT	CASSASRRPGQGVGTEAFF	TRBJ1-1	TRBV9	NA	TRBD1
TGTGCTAGCAGCTTAGGTATAGCGGGAGGGGAGACCCAGTACTTC	CASSLGIAGGETQYF	TRBJ2-5	TRBV7-7	NA	TRBD2
TGTGCCAGCAGTTACTCCGTACAGGGGGCCTACGAGCAGTACTTC	CASSYSVQGAYEQYF	TRBJ2-7	TRBV6-5	NA	TRBD1
TGCAGCGTTGGGGGCCTAGCGGGGAGGGCAGATACGCAGTATTTT	CSVGGLAGRADTQYF	TRBJ2-3	TRBV29-1	once	TRBD2
TGTGCCAGCAGTTTGGCGGGCCCCGGGGAGCTGTTTTTT	CASSLAGPGELFF	TRBJ2-2	TRBV28	once	NA
TGTGCCAGCAGCTCTACCGCACAGTTCCTTAATTCACCCCTCCACTTT	CASSSTAQFLNSPLHF	TRBJ1-6	TRBV9	NA	NA
TGTGCCAGCAGCGTAGGTCGGAGCGGGGGGGCGTCGGACATTCAGTACTTC	CASSVGRSGGASDIQYF	TRBJ2-4	TRBV9	NA	TRBD2
TGTGCCAGCAGCAGGGACCAGACCCAGTACTTC	CASSRDQTQYF	TRBJ2-5	TRBV6-5	NA	NA
TGTGCCAGCAGCTTGGATCTCGGGGGGGTTACCTACGAGCAGTACTTC	CASSLDLGGVTYEQYF	TRBJ2-7	TRBV5-4	NA	TRBD2
TGCGCCAGCAGTCAATTTAGGGGGGCGGACAGGGCAGGGAATCAGCCCCAGCATTTT	CASSQFRGADRAGNQPQHF	TRBJ1-5	TRBV23-1	NA	TRBD1
TGTGCCACCACAGGACGACGCACAGATACGCAGTATTTT	CATTGRRTDTQYF	TRBJ2-3	TRBV19	NA	NA
TGTGCGGTCCGAGGGAGTGCGGAGCAGTTCTTC	CAVRGSAEQFF	TRBJ2-1	TRBV6-1	NA	NA
TGTGCCAGCAGCCAAACGTGGTTGTTCAGGACAGATACGCAGTATTTT	CASSQTWLFRTDTQYF	TRBJ2-3	TRBV14	NA	NA
TGTGCCAGCAGAATACGGGACAAGGAAGTTGAGACCCAGTACTTC	CASRIRDKEVETQYF	TRBJ2-5	TRBV5-4	NA	NA
TGTGCCAGCAGCCCCCCCCGGGCTAGCGGTCAGGGTGGGGAGCTGTTTTTT	CASSPPRASGQGGELFF	TRBJ2-2	TRBV7-6	NA	TRBD2
TGCAGTGCTAGGAAACAGGGCGGCTACACCTTC	CSARKQGGYTF	TRBJ1-2	TRBV20-1	NA	NA
TGTGCCAGCAGCCCGGGACGGTTGAACACTGAAGCTTTCTTT	CASSPGRLNTEAFF	TRBJ1-1	TRBV28	once	NA
TGCGCCAGCAGCTACTCGGGAGAGGTAGATACGCAGTATTTT	CASSYSGEVDTQYF	TRBJ2-3	TRBV5-1	NA	NA
TGTGCCAGCAGCCCGCAAGAATCCATGGCGGGACATACGCAGTATTTT	CASSPQESMAGHTQYF	TRBJ2-3	TRBV7-2	NA	NA
TGTGCCAGCGTCGGAGGGGCTAGCGGGAGAGTCGGGGAGCTGTTTTTT	CASVGGASGRVGELFF	TRBJ2-2	TRBV2	NA	TRBD2
TGTGCCAGTAGTCTATCCGGGACGGCGAACACTGAAGCTTTCTTT	CASSLSGTANTEAFF	TRBJ1-1	TRBV19	few	NA
TGTGCCAGCAGCTTTAGCTCCTACAATGAGCAGTTCTTC	CASSFSSYNEQFF	TRBJ2-1	TRBV9	NA	NA
TGCGCCAGCAGCTTGGGAGGGACTAGCCCCTACGAGCAGTACTTC	CASSLGGTSPYEQYF	TRBJ2-7	TRBV5-1	NA	TRBD2
TGTGCCACCCACCGACAGGGGATAGTTTCTGGGGCCAACGTCCTGACTTTC	CATHRQGIVSGANVLTF	TRBJ2-6	TRBV5-4	once	TRBD1
TGTGCCAGTAGACCCCAAGCGGGGGGAGCCTACAATGAGCAGTTCTTC	CASRPQAGGAYNEQFF	TRBJ2-1	TRBV19	NA	TRBD2
TGTGCCAGTAGTATGGGCGGGAGCCTGGAGACCCAGTACTTC	CASSMGGSLETQYF	TRBJ2-5	TRBV19	NA	TRBD2
TGTGCCAGCAGCAAAGATCCCGAGAAGGCCTCTGGAAACACCATATATTTT	CASSKDPEKASGNTIYF	TRBJ1-3	TRBV21-1	NA	NA
TGTGCCAGCAGTGCAACCTCCCGGGGGGGCCAGGATACGCAGTATTTT	CASSATSRGGQDTQYF	TRBJ2-3	TRBV27	NA	TRBD2
TGCGCCAGCAGTGAGTCGGGGCAGTTTAATGAAAAACTGTTTTTT	CASSESGQFNEKLFF	TRBJ1-4	TRBV10-2	NA	NA
TGTGCCAGCGGGGCGGGCGGCTACACCTTC	CASGAGGYTF	TRBJ1-2	TRBV28	NA	NA
TGTGCCAGCAGCCGGGGCGCTCAAGGTACGCAGTATTTT	CASSRGAQGTQYF	TRBJ2-3	TRBV11-2	NA	NA
TGTGCCAGCAGTGCCAGGGGTGGGACCGGGGAGCTGTTTTTT	CASSARGGTGELFF	TRBJ2-2	TRBV6-4	NA	NA
TGTGCCAGCAGTTTAAACTCTCCCAAAAACATTCAGTACTTC	CASSLNSPKNIQYF	TRBJ2-4	TRBV28	NA	NA
TGTGCCAGCAGCTTATTGCTGGGACAGCAAGCTTCACCCCTCCACTTT	CASSLLLGQQASPLHF	TRBJ1-6	TRBV7-9	few	TRBD1